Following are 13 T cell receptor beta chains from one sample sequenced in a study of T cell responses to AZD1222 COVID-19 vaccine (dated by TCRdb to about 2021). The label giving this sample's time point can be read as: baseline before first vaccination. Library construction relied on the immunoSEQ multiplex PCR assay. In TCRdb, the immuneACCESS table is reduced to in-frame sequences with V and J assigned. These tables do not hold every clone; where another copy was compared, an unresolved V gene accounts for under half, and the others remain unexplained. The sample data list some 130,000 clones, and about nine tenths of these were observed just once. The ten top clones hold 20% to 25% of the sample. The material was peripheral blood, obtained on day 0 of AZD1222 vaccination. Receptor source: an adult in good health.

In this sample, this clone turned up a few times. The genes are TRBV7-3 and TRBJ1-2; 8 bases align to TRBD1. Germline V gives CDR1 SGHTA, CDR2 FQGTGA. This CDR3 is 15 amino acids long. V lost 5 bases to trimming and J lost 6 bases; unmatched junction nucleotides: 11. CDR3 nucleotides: TGTGCCAGCAGCCCCCGGGGGCAGGGGGCCAATGGCTACACCTTC. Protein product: CASSPRGQGANGYTF.

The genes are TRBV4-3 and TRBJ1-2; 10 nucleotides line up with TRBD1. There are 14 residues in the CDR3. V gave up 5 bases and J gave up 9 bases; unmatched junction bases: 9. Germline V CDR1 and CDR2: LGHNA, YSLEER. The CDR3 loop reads CASSAGTGAPRYTF. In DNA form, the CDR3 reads TGCGCCAGCAGCGCCGGGACAGGGGCGCCGCGCTACACCTTC.

The CDR3 sequence is CASSESTRAYGYTF. CDR3 coding DNA: TGCGCCAGCAGCGAATCGACGCGGGCCTATGGCTACACCTTC. The chain joins TRBV4-3 to TRBJ1-2; no clear D gene. Deletions cut 5 bases from V and 4 bases from J, with 14 bases between. The CDR3 spans 14 residues. Germline values: CDR1 LGHNA, CDR2 YSLEER.

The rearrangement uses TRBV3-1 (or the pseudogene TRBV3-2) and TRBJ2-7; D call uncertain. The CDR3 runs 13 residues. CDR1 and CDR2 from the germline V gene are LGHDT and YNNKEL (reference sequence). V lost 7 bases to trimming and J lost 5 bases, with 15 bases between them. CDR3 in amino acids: CASKSLSRNEQYF. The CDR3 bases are TGTGCCAGCAAGTCACTTTCAAGGAACGAGCAGTACTTC.

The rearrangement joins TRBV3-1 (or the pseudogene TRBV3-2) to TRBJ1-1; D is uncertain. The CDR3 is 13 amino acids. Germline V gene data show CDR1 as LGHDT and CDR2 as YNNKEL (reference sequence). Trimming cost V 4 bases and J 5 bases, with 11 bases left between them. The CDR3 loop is CASSPMSATEAFF. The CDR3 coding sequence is TGTGCCAGCAGCCCCATGTCGGCTACTGAAGCTTTCTTT.

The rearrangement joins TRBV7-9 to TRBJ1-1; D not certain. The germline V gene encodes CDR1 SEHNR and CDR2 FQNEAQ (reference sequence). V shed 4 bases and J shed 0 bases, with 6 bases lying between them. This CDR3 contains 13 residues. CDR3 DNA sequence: TGTGCCAGCAGCTCACAGATGAACACTGAAGCTTTCTTT. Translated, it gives CASSSQMNTEAFF.

Here the CDR3 DNA reads TGTGCCAGCAGCTTAGCCAAGACTGAAGCTTTCTTT. Translated: CASSLAKTEAFF. The rearrangement links TRBV7-9 to TRBJ1-1; the D is unclear. Germline CDR1 and CDR2: SEHNR and FQNEAQ (reference sequence). CDR3 size: 12 residues. With 0 bases removed from V and 5 bases from J, the gap between germline ends came to 4 bases.

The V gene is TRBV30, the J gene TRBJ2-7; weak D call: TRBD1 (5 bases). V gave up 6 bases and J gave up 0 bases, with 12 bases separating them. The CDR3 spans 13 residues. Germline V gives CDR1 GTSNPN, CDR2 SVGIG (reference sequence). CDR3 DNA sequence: TGTGCCTGCCGATCGACAGTCTCCTACGAGCAGTACTTC. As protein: CACRSTVSYEQYF.

CDR3 sequence: CASLVRGGETQYF. CDR3 in DNA: TGTGCCAGCTTAGTCAGGGGAGGAGAGACCCAGTACTTC. The genes are TRBV7-9 and TRBJ2-5, with D perhaps matching TRBD1 or TRBD2 (6 bases each). The CDR3 extends over 13 amino acids. V lost 8 bases to trimming and J lost 4 bases, with 14 bases between them. Germline CDR1 reads SEHNR; CDR2 reads FQNEAQ (reference sequence). The full variable domain, its missing parts supplied by reference TRBV7-9 and TRBJ2-5, is DTGVSQNPRHKITKRGQNVTFRCDPISEHNRLYWYRQTLGQGPEFLTYFQNEAQLEKSRLLSDRFSAERPKGSFSTLEIQRTEQGDSAMYLCASLVRGGETQYFGPGTRLLVL.

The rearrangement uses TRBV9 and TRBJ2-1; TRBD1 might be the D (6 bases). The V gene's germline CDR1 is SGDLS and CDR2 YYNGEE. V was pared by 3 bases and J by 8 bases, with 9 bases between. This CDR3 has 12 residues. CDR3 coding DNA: TGTGCCAGCAGCGGCCAGGGGTATGAGCAGTTCTTC. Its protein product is CASSGQGYEQFF.

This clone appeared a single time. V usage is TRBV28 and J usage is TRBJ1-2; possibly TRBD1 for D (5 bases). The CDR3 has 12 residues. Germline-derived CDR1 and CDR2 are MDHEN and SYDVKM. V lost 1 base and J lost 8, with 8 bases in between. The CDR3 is CASSLSGSGYTF. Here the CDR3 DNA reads TGTGCCAGCAGTTTATCAGGGTCCGGCTACACCTTC.

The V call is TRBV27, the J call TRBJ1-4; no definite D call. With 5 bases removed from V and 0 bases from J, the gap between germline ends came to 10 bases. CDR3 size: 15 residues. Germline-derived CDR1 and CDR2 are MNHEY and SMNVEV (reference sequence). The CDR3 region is CASSPFWSTNEKLFF. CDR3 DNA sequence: TGTGCCAGCAGTCCGTTCTGGTCAACTAATGAAAAACTGTTTTTT.

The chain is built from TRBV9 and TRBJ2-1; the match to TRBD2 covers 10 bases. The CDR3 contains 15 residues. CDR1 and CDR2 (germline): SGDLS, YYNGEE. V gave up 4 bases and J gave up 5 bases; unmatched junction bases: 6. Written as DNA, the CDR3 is TGTGCCAGCAGCATAAGCGGGGGGGTCGACAATGAGCAGTTCTTC. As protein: CASSISGGVDNEQFF.